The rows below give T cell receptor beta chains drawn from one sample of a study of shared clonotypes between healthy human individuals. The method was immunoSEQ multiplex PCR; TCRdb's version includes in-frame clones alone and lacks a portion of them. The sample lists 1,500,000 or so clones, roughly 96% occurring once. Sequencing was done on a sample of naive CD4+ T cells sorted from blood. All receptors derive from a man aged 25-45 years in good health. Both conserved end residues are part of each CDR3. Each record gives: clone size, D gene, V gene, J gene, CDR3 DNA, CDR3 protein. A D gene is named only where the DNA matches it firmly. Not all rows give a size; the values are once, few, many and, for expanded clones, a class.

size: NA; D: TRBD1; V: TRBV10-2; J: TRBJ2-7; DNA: TGCGCCAGCAGCCTCATCCTACCGGGACAGGGGACCTACGAGCAGTACTTC; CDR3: CASSLILPGQGTYEQYF
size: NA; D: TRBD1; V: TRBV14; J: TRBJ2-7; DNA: TGTGCCAGCAGCCGGGGACAGGGGTCCAACTACGAGCAGTACTTC; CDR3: CASSRGQGSNYEQYF
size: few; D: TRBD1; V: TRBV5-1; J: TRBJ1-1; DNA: TGCGCCAGCAGCGCCCAGGGGGTGAACACTGAAGCTTTCTTT; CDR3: CASSAQGVNTEAFF
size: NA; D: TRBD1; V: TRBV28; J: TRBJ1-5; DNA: TGTGCCAGCAGTTTCCCTCTGGGGACAGGAGATCAGCCCCAGCATTTT; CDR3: CASSFPLGTGDQPQHF
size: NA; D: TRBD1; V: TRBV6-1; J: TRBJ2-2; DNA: TGTGCCAGCGGTAGACAGGGGAACACCGGGGAGCTGTTTTTT; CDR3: CASGRQGNTGELFF
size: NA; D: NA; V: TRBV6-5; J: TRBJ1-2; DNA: TGTGCCAGCAGTTACTCCACGGGGACCTATGGCTACACCTTC; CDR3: CASSYSTGTYGYTF
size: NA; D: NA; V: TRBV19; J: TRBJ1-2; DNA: TGTGCCAGACCCGGGGTGGGCTACACCTTC; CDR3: CARPGVGYTF
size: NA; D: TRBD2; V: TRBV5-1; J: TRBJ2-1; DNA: TGCGCCAGCAGCTTGGTAGCGGGAGGGCCTAGTGAGCAGTTCTTC; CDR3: CASSLVAGGPSEQFF
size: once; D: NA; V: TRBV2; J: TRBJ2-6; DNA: TGTGCCAGCAGTGTTCGGGATGGGGCCAACGTCCTGACTTTC; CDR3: CASSVRDGANVLTF
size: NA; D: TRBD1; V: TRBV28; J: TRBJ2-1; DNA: TGTGCCAGCAGTTTACTCATTGGGACAGAGACGTACAATGAGCAGTTCTTC; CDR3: CASSLLIGTETYNEQFF
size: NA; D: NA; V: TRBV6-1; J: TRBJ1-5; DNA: TGTGCCAGCAGTGAAGCGGGAGGGGAAAATCAGCCCCAGCATTTT; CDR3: CASSEAGGENQPQHF
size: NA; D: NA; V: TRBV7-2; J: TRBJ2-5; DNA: TGTGCCAGCAGCTTAGGCACAGGGATGGGCGAGACCCAGTACTTC; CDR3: CASSLGTGMGETQYF
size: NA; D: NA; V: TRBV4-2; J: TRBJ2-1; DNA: TGTGCCAGCAGCCAGCGTTTAGACTTAGGGACGGAAAATGAGCAGTTCTTC; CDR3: CASSQRLDLGTENEQFF
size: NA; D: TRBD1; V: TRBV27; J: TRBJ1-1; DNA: TGTGCCAGCAGTCCTCGGACAGGGGTCTTTAACACTGAAGCTTTCTTT; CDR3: CASSPRTGVFNTEAFF
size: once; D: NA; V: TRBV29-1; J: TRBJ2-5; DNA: TGCAGCGCTAGACAGGCCCCCGAGACCCAGTACTTC; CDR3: CSARQAPETQYF
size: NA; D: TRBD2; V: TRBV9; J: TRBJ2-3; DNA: TGTGCCAGCAGCGTAGCTGTGCGGGGGACAGATACGCAGTATTTT; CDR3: CASSVAVRGTDTQYF
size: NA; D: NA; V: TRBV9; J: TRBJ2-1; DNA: TGTGCCAGCAGCGTGGACTCCGGGACAAATCGAGTAAATGAGCAGTTCTTC; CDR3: CASSVDSGTNRVNEQFF
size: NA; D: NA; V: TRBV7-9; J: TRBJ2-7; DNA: TGTGCCAGCAGCTTAGAAATGGGGAAGGGGCCCTGGGGCTACGAGCAGTACTTC; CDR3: CASSLEMGKGPWGYEQYF
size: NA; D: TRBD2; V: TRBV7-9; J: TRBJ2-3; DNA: TGTGCCAGCAGCCGGACTAGCGGGAGTTCAGATACGCAGTATTTT; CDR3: CASSRTSGSSDTQYF
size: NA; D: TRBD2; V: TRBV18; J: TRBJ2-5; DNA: TGTGCCAGCACACCGACTAGCGGGAGCAGAGAGACCCAGTACTTC; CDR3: CASTPTSGSRETQYF
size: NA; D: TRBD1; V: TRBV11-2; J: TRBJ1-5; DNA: TGTGCCAGCAGCCTGCAGGGGGCTAGCAATCAGCCCCAGCATTTT; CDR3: CASSLQGASNQPQHF
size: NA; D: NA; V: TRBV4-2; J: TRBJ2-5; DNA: TGTGCCAGCAGCCAAGACTACGGAGAGACCCAGTACTTC; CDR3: CASSQDYGETQYF
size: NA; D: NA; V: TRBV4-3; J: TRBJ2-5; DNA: TGCGCCAGCAGCCAAGAAGCCCCCCCTCTAAGGCTAGCGATAGAGACCCAGTACTTC; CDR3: CASSQEAPPLRLAIETQYF
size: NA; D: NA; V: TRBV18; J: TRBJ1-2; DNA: TGTGCCAGCTCCCGAAACCGGGGCGACCTTAACTATGGCTACACCTTC; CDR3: CASSRNRGDLNYGYTF
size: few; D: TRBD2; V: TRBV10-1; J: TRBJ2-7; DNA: TGCGCCAGCAGTGACGGGACTAGCGGGTTGGACGAGCAGTACTTC; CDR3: CASSDGTSGLDEQYF
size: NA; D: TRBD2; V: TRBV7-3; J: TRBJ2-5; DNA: TGTGCCAGCAGCACTGGACTAGCGGGAGCCCAAGAGACCCAGTACTTC; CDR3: CASSTGLAGAQETQYF
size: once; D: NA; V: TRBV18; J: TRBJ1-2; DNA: TGTGCCAGCTCACCCAAAGCCTCCATCTTGACCTATGGCTACACCTTC; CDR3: CASSPKASILTYGYTF
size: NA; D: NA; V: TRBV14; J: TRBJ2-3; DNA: TGTGCCAGCAGCACCCTCTTAGCAGATACGCAGTATTTT; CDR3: CASSTLLADTQYF
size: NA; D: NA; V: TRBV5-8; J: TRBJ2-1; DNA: NA; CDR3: CASSFWRGGRDEQFF
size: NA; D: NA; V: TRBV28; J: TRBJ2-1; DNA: TGTGCCAGCAGTTTAGGCGAGGTTGATGAGCAGTTCTTC; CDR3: CASSLGEVDEQFF
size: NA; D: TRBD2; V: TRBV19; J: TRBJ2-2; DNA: TGTGCCAGTTCCACTAGCGGGAGTGACACCGGGGAGCTGTTTTTT; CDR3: CASSTSGSDTGELFF
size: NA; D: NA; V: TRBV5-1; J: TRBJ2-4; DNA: TGCGCCAGCAGCCCCGGACTGAAACCTATAGCCAAAAACATTCAGTACTTC; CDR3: CASSPGLKPIAKNIQYF
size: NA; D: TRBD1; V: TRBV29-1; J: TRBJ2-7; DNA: TGCAGCGCTGCACCCGGACAGGCCAAGACCTACGAGCAGTACTTC; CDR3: CSAAPGQAKTYEQYF
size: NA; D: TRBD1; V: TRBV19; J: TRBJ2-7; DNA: TGTGCCAGTAGTACTGGGACAGGGACCTACGAGCAGTACTTC; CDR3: CASSTGTGTYEQYF
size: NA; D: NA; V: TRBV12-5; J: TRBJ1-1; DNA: TGTGCTAGTGGTTTGCCCTCAGGGTATGGGGGTGATGAAGCTTTCTTT; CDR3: CASGLPSGYGGDEAFF
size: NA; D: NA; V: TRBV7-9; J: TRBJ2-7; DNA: TGTGCCAGCAGCTTGGTCGGAGGGGGTCCCTCCTACGAGCAGTACTTC; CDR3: CASSLVGGGPSYEQYF
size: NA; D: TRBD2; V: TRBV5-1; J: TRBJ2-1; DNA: TGCGCCAGCAGCACGGGACTAGCGGGAGCTATCTACAATGAGCAGTTCTTC; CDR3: CASSTGLAGAIYNEQFF
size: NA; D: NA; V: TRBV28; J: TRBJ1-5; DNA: TGTGCCAGCAGTGGGGGGGATCTTAGCAATCAGCCCCAGCATTTT; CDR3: CASSGGDLSNQPQHF
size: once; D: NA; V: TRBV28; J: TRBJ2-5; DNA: TGTGCCAGCAGTTTCGGGGGTACAGGGGTAGGAGAGACCCAGTACTTC; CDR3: CASSFGGTGVGETQYF
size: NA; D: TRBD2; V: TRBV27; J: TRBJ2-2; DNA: TGTGCCAGCAGGCTAGCGGGAGGGCGAACCGGGGAGCTGTTTTTT; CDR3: CASRLAGGRTGELFF
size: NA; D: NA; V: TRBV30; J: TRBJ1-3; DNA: TGTGCCTGGACCAGCACTGGAAACACCATATATTTT; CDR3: CAWTSTGNTIYF
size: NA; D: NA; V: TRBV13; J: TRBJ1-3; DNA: TGTGCCAGCAGCTTAGACGGGAAGGGATCGAGCTCTGGAAACACCATATATTTT; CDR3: CASSLDGKGSSSGNTIYF
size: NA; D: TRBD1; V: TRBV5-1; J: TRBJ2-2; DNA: TGCGCCAGCAGCTTGGAGGGACAGACTGCCACCGGGGAGCTGTTTTTT; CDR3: CASSLEGQTATGELFF
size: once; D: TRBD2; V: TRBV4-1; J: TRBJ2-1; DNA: TGCGCCAGCAGCCGCCCTGGGCCCGGGAGGGCCGGGTATGAGCAGTTCTTC; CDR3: CASSRPGPGRAGYEQFF
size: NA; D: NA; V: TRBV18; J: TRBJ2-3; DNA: TGTGCCAGCTCAACAACAGGGACCACAGATACGCAGTATTTT; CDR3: CASSTTGTTDTQYF
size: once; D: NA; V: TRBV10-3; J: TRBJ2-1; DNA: TGTGCCATCAGTGAGCTGGGAGTGAATGAGCAGTTCTTC; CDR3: CAISELGVNEQFF
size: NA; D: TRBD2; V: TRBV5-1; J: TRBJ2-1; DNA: TGCGCCAGCAGCTTGGGGGGACTAGCGGACTCCTACAATGAGCAGTTCTTC; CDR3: CASSLGGLADSYNEQFF
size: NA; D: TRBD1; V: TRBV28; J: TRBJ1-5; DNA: TGTGCCAGCAGTTCACTTGCCAGGGGGCAAGGTCAGCCCCAGCATTTT; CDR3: CASSSLARGQGQPQHF
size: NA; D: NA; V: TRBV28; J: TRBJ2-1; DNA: TGTGCCAGCAGGACTCCGGGACAAAGGGTGGGTCATGAGCAGTTCTTC; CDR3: CASRTPGQRVGHEQFF
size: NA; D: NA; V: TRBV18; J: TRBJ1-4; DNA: TGTGCCAGCTCACTGGTTCAGGGTTATGAAAAACTGTTTTTT; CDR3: CASSLVQGYEKLFF
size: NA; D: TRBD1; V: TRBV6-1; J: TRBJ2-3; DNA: TGTGCCAGCAGTGCTTACCCCGCCGACAGGGGGGGGACAGATACGCAGTATTTT; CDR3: CASSAYPADRGGTDTQYF
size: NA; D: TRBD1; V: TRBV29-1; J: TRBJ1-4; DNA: TGCAGCGTCCGCGACAGGGTCACTAATGAAAAACTGTTTTTT; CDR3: CSVRDRVTNEKLFF
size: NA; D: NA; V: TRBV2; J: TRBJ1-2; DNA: TGTGCCAGCAGTGAAGCCCCCCAGATTGGCTACACCTTC; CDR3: CASSEAPQIGYTF
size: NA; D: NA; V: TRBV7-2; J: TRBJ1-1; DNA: TGTGCCAGCAGCTTAGCCCTCCTGAACACTGAAGCTTTCTTT; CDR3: CASSLALLNTEAFF
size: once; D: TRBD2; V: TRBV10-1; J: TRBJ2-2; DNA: TGCGCCACTCAGACTAGCGGGATTGGCGGGGAGCTGTTTTTT; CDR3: CATQTSGIGGELFF
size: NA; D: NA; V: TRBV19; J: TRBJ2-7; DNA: TGTGCCAGTAGTACCCGGGGCCGATCCAACTCCTACGAGCAGTACTTC; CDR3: CASSTRGRSNSYEQYF
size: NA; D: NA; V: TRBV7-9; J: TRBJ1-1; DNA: TGTGCCAGCAGCTTGCGAGAGTTGAACACTGAAGCTTTCTTT; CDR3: CASSLRELNTEAFF
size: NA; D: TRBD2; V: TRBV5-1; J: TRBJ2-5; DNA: TGCGCCAGCAGCGAGGGACTAGCGGGAGGTCAAGAGACCCAGTACTTC; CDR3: CASSEGLAGGQETQYF
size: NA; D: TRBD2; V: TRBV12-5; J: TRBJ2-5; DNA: TGTGCTAGTGGCTCCGGGACTAGCAACAAAGAGACCCAGTACTTC; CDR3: CASGSGTSNKETQYF